This record looks at one T cell receptor (beta chain) sequence and its context. Antigen unknown. The data were taken from a study of cytomegalovirus exposure and HLA in healthy donors. The CDR3 is 18 amino acids. Germline trimming cut 5 bases from V and 6 bases from J; bases unmatched to any gene: 18. Germline loops: CDR1 SGHTA, CDR2 FQGNSA. General observations from the study: An apparent linkage of common viral pathogens to several of the most significant clusters emerged in a later analysis. Another analysis was done later, and it associated approximately 18,000 TCR beta sequences with HLA alleles at 0.05 false discovery rate.

Use of 60 Vbeta and 13 Jbeta primers characterized the PCR. The table came from immunoSEQ multiplex PCR; TCRdb's copy has only in-frame clones and leaves some out. This table has 66,000 or so clones, around 90% appearing once. The chain is built from TRBV7-2 and TRBJ1-2; 10 bases map to TRBD1. The specimen was PBMCs. This receptor was taken from a man aged 25 to 40 in good health and CMV-seropositive. This chain's CDR3 is CASSPERFRDRGENGYTF. CDR3 DNA sequence: TGTGCCAGCAGCCCAGAGAGGTTCCGGGACAGGGGTGAGAATGGCTACACCTTC.